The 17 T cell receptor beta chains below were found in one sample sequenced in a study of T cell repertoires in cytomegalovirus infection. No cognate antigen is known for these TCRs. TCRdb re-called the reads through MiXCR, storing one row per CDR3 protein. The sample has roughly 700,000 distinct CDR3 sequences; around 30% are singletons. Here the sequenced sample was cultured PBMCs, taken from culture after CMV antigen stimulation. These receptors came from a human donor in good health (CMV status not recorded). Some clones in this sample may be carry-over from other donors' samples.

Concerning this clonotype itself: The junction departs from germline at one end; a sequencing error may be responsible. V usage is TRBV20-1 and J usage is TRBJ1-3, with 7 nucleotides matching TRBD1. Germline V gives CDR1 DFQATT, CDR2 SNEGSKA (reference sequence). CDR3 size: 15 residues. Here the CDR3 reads CSAGDRDFSGNTIYF. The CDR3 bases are TGCAGTGCTGGAGACAGGGACTTCTCCGGAAACACCATATATTTT.

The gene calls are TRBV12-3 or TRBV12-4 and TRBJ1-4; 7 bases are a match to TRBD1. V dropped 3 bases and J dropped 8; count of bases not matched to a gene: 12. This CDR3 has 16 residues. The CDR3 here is CASSFSSAGGSEKLFF. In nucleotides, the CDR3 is TGTGCCAGCAGTTTTTCTTCGGCAGGGGGTAGCGAAAAACTGTTTTTT.

In DNA form, the CDR3 reads TGTGCCAGCAGCCCCCTGGAGCGGGAGTCTCGTGAGCAGTTCTTC. It specifies CASSPLERESREQFF. The genes are TRBV14 and TRBJ2-1, with TRBD2 matching over 8 bases. V lost 4 bases to trimming and J lost 9 bases; unmatched junction nucleotides: 11. The CDR3 covers 15 residues. Germline CDR1 SGHDN, CDR2 FVKESK.

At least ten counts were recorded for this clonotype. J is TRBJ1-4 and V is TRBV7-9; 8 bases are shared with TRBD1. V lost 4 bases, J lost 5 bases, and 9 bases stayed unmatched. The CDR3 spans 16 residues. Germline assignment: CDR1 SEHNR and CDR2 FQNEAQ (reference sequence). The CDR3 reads CASSSGGQGANEKLFF. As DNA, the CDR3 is TGTGCCAGCAGCTCAGGAGGTCAGGGGGCAAATGAAAAACTGTTTTTT.

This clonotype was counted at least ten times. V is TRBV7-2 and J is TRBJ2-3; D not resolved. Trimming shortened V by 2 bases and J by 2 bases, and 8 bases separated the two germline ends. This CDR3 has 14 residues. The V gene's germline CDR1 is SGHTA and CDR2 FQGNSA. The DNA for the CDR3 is TGTGCCAGCAGCTTATGGTCGACCACAGATACGCAGTATTTT. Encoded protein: CASSLWSTTDTQYF.

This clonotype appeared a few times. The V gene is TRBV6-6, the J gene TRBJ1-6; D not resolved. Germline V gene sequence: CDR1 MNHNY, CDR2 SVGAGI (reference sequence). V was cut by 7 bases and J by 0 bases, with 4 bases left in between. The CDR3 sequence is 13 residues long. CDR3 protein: CASIISYNSPLHF. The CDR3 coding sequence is TGTGCCAGCATAATCTCCTATAATTCACCCCTCCACTTT.

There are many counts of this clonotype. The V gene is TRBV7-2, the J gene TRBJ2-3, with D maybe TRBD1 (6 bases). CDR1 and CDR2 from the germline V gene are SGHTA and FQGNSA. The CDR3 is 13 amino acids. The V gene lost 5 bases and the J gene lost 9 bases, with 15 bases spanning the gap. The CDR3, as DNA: TGTGCCAGCAGCCCACCAGGGGTTCCCACGCAGTATTTT. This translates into CASSPPGVPTQYF.

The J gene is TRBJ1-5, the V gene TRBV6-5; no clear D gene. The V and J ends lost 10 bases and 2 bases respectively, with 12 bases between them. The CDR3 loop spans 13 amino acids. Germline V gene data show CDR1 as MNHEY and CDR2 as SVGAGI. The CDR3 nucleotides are TGTGCCACTCGCCGATCCCGCAATCAGCCCCAGCATTTT. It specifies CATRRSRNQPQHF.

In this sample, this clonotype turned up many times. The CDR3 coding sequence is TGTGCCAGCAGCCCGCTCCGGGGGGAGGGAACTGAAGCTTTCTTT. Its protein is CASSPLRGEGTEAFF. The chain links TRBV7-6 to TRBJ1-1; a possible D gene is TRBD1 (5 bases). This CDR3 is built from 15 residues. The V end lost 5 bases, the J end lost 5 bases, and 18 bases lay between the germline ends. CDR1 SGHVS and CDR2 FNYEAQ come from the germline V gene.

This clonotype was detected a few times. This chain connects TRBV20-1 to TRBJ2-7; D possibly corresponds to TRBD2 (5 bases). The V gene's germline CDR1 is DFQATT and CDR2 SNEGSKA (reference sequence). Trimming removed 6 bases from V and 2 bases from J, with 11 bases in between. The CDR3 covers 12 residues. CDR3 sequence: CSALDATYEQYF. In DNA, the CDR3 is TGCAGTGCACTAGACGCGACCTACGAGCAGTACTTC.

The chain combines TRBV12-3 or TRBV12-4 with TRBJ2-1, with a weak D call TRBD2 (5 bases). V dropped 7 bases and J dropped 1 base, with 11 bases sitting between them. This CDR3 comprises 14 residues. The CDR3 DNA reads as TGTGCCAGCAACCCTCCGGGATCCTACAATGAGCAGTTCTTC. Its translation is CASNPPGSYNEQFF.

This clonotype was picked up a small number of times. CDR3 loop: CASSYRVDSYEQYF. The CDR3 nucleotides are TGTGCCAGCAGTTATCGGGTAGACTCCTACGAGCAGTACTTC. V and J are TRBV6-6 and TRBJ2-7, with D unclear. Trimming removed 3 bases from V and 0 bases from J, with 9 bases in between. The CDR3 has 14 residues. Germline V lookup: CDR1 MNHNY, CDR2 SVGAGI (reference sequence).

The CDR3 here is CASSRGGTPTRENGYTF. CDR3 sequence (DNA): TGTGCCAGCAGCCGGGGTGGAACCCCCACCAGGGAGAATGGCTACACCTTC. The rearrangement uses TRBV5-4 and TRBJ1-2, with D possibly being TRBD1 (5 bases). Trimming shortened V by 4 bases and J by 6 bases, and 25 bases separated the two germline ends. Germline V gene lookup returns CDR1 SGHNT and CDR2 YYREEE (reference sequence). CDR3 size: 17 residues. The full variable domain, with the rest looked up from reference TRBV5-4 and TRBJ1-2, is ETGVTQSPTHLIKTRGQQVTLRCSSQSGHNTVSWYQQALGQGPQFIFQYYREEENGRGNFPPRFSGLQFPNYSSELNVNALELDDSALYLCASSRGGTPTRENGYTFGSGTRLTVV.

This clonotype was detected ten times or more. CDR3 in DNA: TGTGCCAGCAGCTTAGTGGGGACGGATAACTATGGCTACACCTTC. It specifies CASSLVGTDNYGYTF. This sequence joins TRBV7-2 and TRBJ1-2; the D gene is possibly TRBD1 (5 bases). The CDR3 extends over 15 amino acids. In germline, CDR1 is SGHTA, CDR2 FQGNSA. V was pared by 1 base and J by 1 base, with 10 bases between.

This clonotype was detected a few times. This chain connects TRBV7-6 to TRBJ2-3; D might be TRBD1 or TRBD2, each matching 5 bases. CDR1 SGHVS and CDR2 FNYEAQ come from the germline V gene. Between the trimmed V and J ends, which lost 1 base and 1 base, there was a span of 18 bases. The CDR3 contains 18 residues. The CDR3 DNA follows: TGTGCCAGCAGCTTAGGATCCCGGGGCGCCCCGGGCACAGATACGCAGTATTTT. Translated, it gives CASSLGSRGAPGTDTQYF. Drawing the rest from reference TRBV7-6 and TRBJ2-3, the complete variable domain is GAGVSQSPRYKVTKRGQDVALRCDPISGHVSLYWYRQALGQGPEFLTYFNYEAQQDKSGLPNDRFSAERPEGSISTLTIQRTEQRDSAMYRCASSLGSRGAPGTDTQYFGPGTRLTVL.

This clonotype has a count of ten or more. CDR3 in DNA: TGTGCCAGCAGCTCAAAGTGGGGTCAAGAGACCCAGTACTTC. Amino acids: CASSSKWGQETQYF. V usage is TRBV7-6 and J usage is TRBJ2-5; D call uncertain. The V gene's germline CDR1 is SGHVS and CDR2 FNYEAQ. V was cut by 4 bases and J by 2 bases, with 11 bases left in between. The CDR3 totals 14 residues.

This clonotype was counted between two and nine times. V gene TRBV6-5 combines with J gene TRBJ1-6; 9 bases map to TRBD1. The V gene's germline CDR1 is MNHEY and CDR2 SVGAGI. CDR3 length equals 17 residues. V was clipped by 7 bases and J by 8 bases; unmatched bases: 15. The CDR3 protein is CASKVRFGGQGYSPLHF. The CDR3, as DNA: TGTGCCAGCAAAGTTAGGTTCGGGGGACAGGGATATTCACCCCTCCACTTT.